The 32 T cell receptor beta chains below all came from one sample that was sequenced in a study of Graves' ophthalmopathy and Graves' hyperthyroidism. Investigators amplified TCR beta CDR3 regions from RNA transcripts. First-round RT-PCR with HTBI primers preceded a second-round multiplex PCR. TCRdb redid the calling of the multiplex PCR reads with MiXCR, one entry per CDR3 protein. Seen here are over a million distinct CDR3 sequences, about two fifths observed once, and the top ten hold over 8.5%. The sequenced material came from peripheral blood or thyroid tissue (not recorded which). These receptors came from an adult man with Graves' hyperthyroidism.

On this clonotype: This CDR3 is missing its conserved last phenylalanine or tryptophan, likely due to a read error. The V gene is TRBV28, the J gene TRBJ2-7; D uncertain. Germline CDR1 reads MDHEN; CDR2 reads SYDVKM. This CDR3 region has 12 residues. V dropped 6 bases and J dropped 4 bases, with 10 bases sitting between them. The CDR3 spells CASSYQQYEQYS. CDR3 nucleotide sequence: TGTGCCAGCAGCTACCAGCAATACGAGCAGTACTCC.

In its sample, this clonotype was seen a few times. The chain employs TRBV14 and TRBJ2-7; 7 positions agree with TRBD2. V was pared by 0 bases and J by 0 bases, with 5 bases of the junction left unmatched. The length of the CDR3 is 16 residues. Per the germline V gene, CDR1 is SGHDN and CDR2 is FVKESK. CDR3 DNA sequence: TGTGCCAGCAGCCAAGATCTGGCTAGCGGCTCCTACGAGCAGTACTTC. This encodes CASSQDLASGSYEQYF.

The chain has TRBV10-3 and TRBJ1-5; D not resolved. The germline V and J ends were trimmed by 10 bases and 1 base, with 17 bases remaining between them. The CDR3 sequence is 15 residues long. Germline loops: CDR1 ENHRY, CDR2 SYGVKD. This CDR3 is CASRNPRVSNQPQHF. Written as DNA, the CDR3 is TGTGCCAGCAGAAACCCGCGGGTAAGCAATCAGCCCCAGCATTTT.

The CDR3: CSSESGYSYEQYF. In DNA form, the CDR3 reads TGCAGCAGTGAGTCAGGGTATTCCTACGAGCAGTACTTC. The chain couples TRBV29-1 to TRBJ2-7, with a weak D call TRBD1 (5 bases). The germline V gene encodes CDR1 SQVTM and CDR2 ANQGSEA. V gave up 8 bases and J gave up 1 base, with 15 bases separating them. This CDR3 is built from 13 residues.

V is TRBV6-5 and J is TRBJ2-2; 12 positions agree with TRBD2. CDR3 size: 17 residues. CDR1 and CDR2 from the germline V gene are MNHEY and SVGAGI. J lost 4 bases, V lost 2 bases, and 5 bases had no gene match. The CDR3 sequence is CASSYASGGAGTGELFF. CDR3 DNA: TGTGCCAGCAGTTACGCTAGCGGGGGGGCGGGCACCGGGGAGCTGTTTTTT.

The table lists this clonotype with a few counts. V gene TRBV12-3 or TRBV12-4 combines with J gene TRBJ2-7; D is perhaps TRBD1 or TRBD2 (6 bases each). Deletions cut 3 bases from V and 2 bases from J, with 11 bases between. This CDR3 is 14 amino acids long. This CDR3 is CASSFIGGTYEQYF. CDR3 in DNA: TGTGCCAGCAGTTTTATCGGGGGCACCTACGAGCAGTACTTC.

This clonotype was detected ten times or more. The rearrangement uses TRBV9 and TRBJ2-7; 10 nucleotides match TRBD2. The germline CDR1 and CDR2 sequences are SGDLS and YYNGEE. Unmatched junction bases numbered 4, after V lost 2 bases and J lost 5 bases. The CDR3 has 14 residues. The DNA for the CDR3 is TGTGCCAGCAGCGTTAGCGGGGGGCTGGACGAGCAGTACTTC. Translation gives CASSVSGGLDEQYF. Full variable domain (outside the CDR3, taken from reference TRBV9 and TRBJ2-7): DSGVTQTPKHLITATGQRVTLRCSPRSGDLSVYWYQQSLDQGLQFLIQYYNGEERAKGNILERFSAQQFPDLHSELNLSSLELGDSALYFCASSVSGGLDEQYFGPGTRLTVT.

In its sample, this clonotype was seen many times. The chain employs TRBV7-2 and TRBJ2-5; 8 bases are a match to TRBD1. CDR1 SGHTA and CDR2 FQGNSA come from the germline V gene. J lost 2 bases, V lost 7 bases, and 9 bases had no gene match. This CDR3 contains 15 residues. CDR3 nucleotides: TGTGCCAGCACCTTGGGACAGGCGAAACAAGAGACCCAGTACTTC. This encodes CASTLGQAKQETQYF.

This clonotype was detected only a few times. The CDR3 bases are TGCGCCAGCAGCTGGATCGGGAGGGAATATGGCTACACCTTC. It codes for CASSWIGREYGYTF. The rearrangement uses TRBV5-1 and TRBJ1-2; D gene uncertain. V was trimmed by 3 bases and J by 5 bases, leaving 14 bases between them. The CDR3 sequence is 14 residues long. Germline-derived CDR1 and CDR2 are SGHRS and YFSETQ. Supplemented by reference TRBV5-1 and TRBJ1-2, the full variable domain reads KAGVTQTPRYLIKTRGQQVTLSCSPISGHRSVSWYQQTPGQGLQFLFEYFSETQRNKGNFPGRFSGRQFSNSRSEMNVSTLELGDSALYLCASSWIGREYGYTFGSGTRLTVV.

This clonotype turned up a few times. The chain carries TRBV7-2 and TRBJ1-3; 10 nucleotides line up with TRBD1. CDR1 SGHTA and CDR2 FQGNSA come from the germline V gene. V lost 6 bases and J lost 3; bases outside the gene matches: 5. The CDR3 length is 15 residues. This CDR3 is CASRPTGGLGNTIYF. CDR3 DNA sequence: TGTGCCAGCAGGCCGACAGGGGGCCTTGGAAACACCATATATTTT.

The sample holds many counts of this clonotype. As DNA, the CDR3 is TGCAGCGTTGAGGGACAGGGGATCAGCACCGGGGAGCTGTTTTTT. Translation: CSVEGQGISTGELFF. The chain recombines TRBV29-1 with TRBJ2-2; TRBD1 aligns across 10 bases. Germline CDR1 reads SQVTM; CDR2 reads ANQGSEA. With 3 bases clipped from V and 4 bases from J, the junction kept 5 bases outside the gene matches. CDR3 length: 15 residues.

This clonotype showed up many times. The chain couples TRBV7-6 to TRBJ1-4; no reliable D call. The germline CDR1 and CDR2 sequences are SGHVS and FNYEAQ. The CDR3 is 15 amino acids. Trimming left V 1 base short and J 7 bases short, with 13 bases between. The CDR3 sequence: CASSLEFAVGEKLFF. For the CDR3, the DNA is TGTGCCAGCAGCTTAGAGTTTGCAGTCGGTGAAAAACTGTTTTTT.

This clonotype was counted ten times or more. The gene calls are TRBV7-2 and TRBJ2-7; 14 bases fit TRBD2. The germline V gene encodes CDR1 SGHTA and CDR2 FQGNSA. CDR3 length equals 14 residues. V shed 10 bases and J 3 bases; nucleotides not matched to a gene: 5. The CDR3 sequence: CATEGTSGSYEQYF. The CDR3 bases are TGTGCCACCGAGGGGACTAGCGGGAGCTACGAGCAGTACTTC.

This clonotype has ten or more counts. The chain couples TRBV9 to TRBJ1-3; weak D call: TRBD1 (6 bases). The CDR3 sequence is 15 residues long. CDR1 and CDR2 from the germline V gene are SGDLS and YYNGEE. V gave up 2 bases and J gave up 2 bases, with 11 bases separating them. The DNA of the CDR3 is TGTGCCAGCAGCGTCTGGTCAGGGGCTGGAAACACCATATATTTT. Translating gives CASSVWSGAGNTIYF.

The J gene is TRBJ1-1, the V gene TRBV27; the D is unclear. The germline V gene encodes CDR1 MNHEY and CDR2 SMNVEV (reference sequence). V gave up 2 bases and J gave up 4 bases, with 11 bases separating them. CDR3 length equals 14 residues. The CDR3 loop is CASSLVIGGTEAFF. DNA of the CDR3: TGTGCCAGCAGTTTAGTCATCGGAGGCACTGAAGCTTTCTTT.

This clonotype was detected only a few times. The gene calls are TRBV4-3 and TRBJ1-5; D unclear. V lost 1 base and J lost 5, with 6 bases in between. The CDR3 runs to 13 residues. CDR1 LGHNA and CDR2 YSLEER come from the germline V gene. The CDR3 DNA is TGCGCCAGCAGCCAAGCCCCTTATCAGCCCCAGCATTTT. This sequence encodes CASSQAPYQPQHF.

In its sample, this clonotype was seen a few times. J is TRBJ2-6 and V is TRBV6-1; 7 bases are shared with TRBD1. J lost 2 bases, V lost 0 bases, and 1 base had no gene match. The CDR3 runs to 16 residues. Germline V lookup: CDR1 MNHNS, CDR2 SASEGT. For the CDR3, the DNA is TGTGCCAGCAGTGAAGCCGGACAGGCTGGGGCCAACGTCCTGACTTTC. It yields the protein CASSEAGQAGANVLTF.

This clonotype was observed at least ten times. The V call is TRBV10-3, the J call TRBJ2-5, with TRBD1 matching 7 bases. CDR3 length: 14 amino acids. CDR1 is ENHRY, CDR2 SYGVKD, per germline. The J segment lost 2 bases and the V segment lost 10 bases, leaving 10 bases of the junction unmatched. This CDR3 reads CATKGQVLQETQYF. The CDR3 DNA reads as TGTGCCACGAAAGGACAGGTACTACAAGAGACCCAGTACTTC.

This clonotype has only one observation. The gene calls are TRBV30 and TRBJ1-4; 8 bases fit TRBD1. CDR1 and CDR2 from the germline V gene are GTSNPN and SVGIG (reference sequence). The junction had 10 bases not matched to a gene; V was cut back by 3 bases and J by 7 bases. The CDR3 spans 15 residues. The CDR3 DNA follows: TGTGCCTGGAGCGATGGACAGGGATACACTGAAAAACTGTTTTTT. Amino acids: CAWSDGQGYTEKLFF.

The chain combines TRBV7-2 with TRBJ2-7; 8 bases map to TRBD2. V gave up 5 bases and J gave up 6 bases; unmatched junction bases: 15. The CDR3 length is 16 residues. Germline CDR1 and CDR2: SGHTA and FQGNSA. The CDR3 loop reads CASSTGLEMFGPEQYF. In DNA, the CDR3 is TGTGCCAGCAGCACGGGACTAGAAATGTTTGGCCCCGAGCAGTACTTC.

This chain connects TRBV29-1 to TRBJ1-2, with 8 bases fitting TRBD1. Trimming cost V 4 bases and J 4 bases; bases outside gene matches: 5. This CDR3 is 13 amino acids long. Germline loops: CDR1 SQVTM, CDR2 ANQGSEA. The CDR3 DNA follows: TGCAGCGTTGGGGGACAGGCGGCCTATGGCTACACCTTC. Translation gives CSVGGQAAYGYTF.

Ten or more counts support this clonotype. The genes are TRBV7-3 and TRBJ1-2, with D perhaps TRBD1 (5 bases). The length of the CDR3 is 14 residues. V was shortened by 4 bases and J by 8 bases, with 17 bases between the two germline ends. Germline values: CDR1 SGHTA, CDR2 FQGTGA. CDR3 bases: TGTGCCAGCAGCTCCTCAGGAGCAGGGTCGGGCTACACCTTC. It encodes CASSSSGAGSGYTF.

This clonotype was observed many times. V usage is TRBV10-3 and J usage is TRBJ2-5; 10 positions agree with TRBD1. The V gene end was trimmed by 1 base and the J gene end by 6 bases; junction bases not matched to a gene: 5. Looked up from germline, CDR1 is ENHRY and CDR2 is SYGVKD. The CDR3 consists of 15 residues. CDR3 DNA: TGTGCCATCAGTGAGTGGGACAGGGGCATGAAGACCCAGTACTTC. It codes for CAISEWDRGMKTQYF.

This clonotype was seen just once. The V gene is TRBV7-2, the J gene TRBJ1-5, with D unclear. Germline CDR1 is SGHTA and CDR2 is FQGNSA. There are 16 residues in the CDR3. The V gene lost 6 bases and the J gene lost 0 bases, with 15 bases spanning the gap. The DNA of the CDR3 is TGTGCCAGCAGTTCCCGGGTCCTTCATAGCAATCAGCCCCAGCATTTT. The encoded protein is CASSSRVLHSNQPQHF.

This chain connects TRBV12-3 or TRBV12-4 to TRBJ1-4, with TRBD1 matching 11 bases. This CDR3 spans 15 amino acids. V gave up 4 bases and J gave up 7 bases; unmatched junction bases: 5. The CDR3 DNA reads TGTGCCAGCAGTTGGACCGGGACAGGGGGTGAAAAACTGTTTTTT. Amino acids: CASSWTGTGGEKLFF.

V and J are TRBV18 and TRBJ1-1; D remains ambiguous. The germline gives CDR1 KGHSH, CDR2 LQKENI. The CDR3 length is 13 residues. V was shortened by 3 bases and J by 5 bases, with 10 bases between the two germline ends. Here the CDR3 DNA reads TGTGCCAGCTCACCTCTCCCCCATACTGAAGCTTTCTTT. Its translation is CASSPLPHTEAFF.

The sample holds many counts of this clonotype. The CDR3, as DNA: TGTGCCAGCAGCCCAGGGGAGGGTTCGCGGTATGGCTACACCTTC. Amino acid sequence: CASSPGEGSRYGYTF. The chain uses TRBV7-3 and TRBJ1-2; possibly TRBD1 for D (6 bases). Germline values: CDR1 SGHTA, CDR2 FQGTGA. CDR3 length: 15 amino acids. Trimming shortened V by 5 bases and J by 5 bases, and 18 bases separated the two germline ends.

The V call is TRBV20-1, the J call TRBJ1-6; D gene ambiguous. The CDR3 covers 15 residues. CDR1 is DFQATT and CDR2 is SNEGSKA in the germline V gene (reference sequence). Trimming cost V 2 bases and J 0 bases, with 8 bases left between them. The CDR3 sequence: CSARRDHSYNSPLHF. The CDR3 nucleotides read TGCAGTGCTAGAAGGGATCACTCCTATAATTCACCCCTCCACTTT.

This clonotype has a count of ten or more. This rearrangement joins TRBV5-1 to TRBJ2-7, with 8 nucleotides matching TRBD2. The germline gives CDR1 SGHRS, CDR2 YFSETQ. V gave up 3 bases and J gave up 3 bases; unmatched junction bases: 5. This CDR3 comprises 14 residues. CDR3 in DNA: TGCGCCAGCAGCTGGGGACTAGGGAACTACGAGCAGTACTTC. This codes for CASSWGLGNYEQYF.

This clonotype was found many times. Here the CDR3 DNA reads TGCAGTGCTAGATCTCACAGGAGCTCTGGGGCCAACGTCCTGACTTTC. This gives the protein CSARSHRSSGANVLTF. J is TRBJ2-6 and V is TRBV20-1, with a tentative D call TRBD1 (5 bases). Germline V lookup: CDR1 DFQATT, CDR2 SNEGSKA (reference sequence). The CDR3 sequence is 16 residues long. The ends were cut back, 2 bases at V and 0 bases at J, with 11 bases in the middle.

There are many counts of this clonotype. This rearrangement joins TRBV7-8 to TRBJ2-5; 12 bases fit TRBD1. CDR3 length: 16 residues. V lost 1 base and J lost 5; bases outside the gene matches: 5. Germline V gives CDR1 SGHVS, CDR2 FQNEAQ. CDR3 nucleotides: TGTGCCAGCAGCTTAGGGGGGACAGGGGGCGTCGAGACCCAGTACTTC. It encodes CASSLGGTGGVETQYF.

The gene calls are TRBV28 and TRBJ1-2; weak D call: TRBD1 (6 bases). Trimming stripped 7 bases from V and 8 bases from J, with 11 bases between. The CDR3 consists of 11 residues. Germline loops: CDR1 MDHEN, CDR2 SYDVKM. CDR3 residues: CASMAGVGYTF. CDR3 nucleotide sequence: TGTGCCAGCATGGCAGGGGTGGGCTACACCTTC.